This section outlines one T cell receptor beta chain sequence together with its context. Its antigen is undetermined. The PCR was carried out with 60 Vbeta primers and 13 Jbeta primers. Original processing methods: In a later analysis, about 9.9 million of 83 million or so unique beta chains occurred in at least two donors. Generated by immunoSEQ multiplex PCR, the TCRdb table keeps only in-frame clones and is missing some. The V and J calls and the clone size are those of that table, but D and trimming were determined from the DNA. The data contain about 300,000 clones, roughly 88% of them singletons. The entry originates in a study of cytomegalovirus exposure and HLA in healthy donors. As for the study in general: About four fifths of a few hundred genotyped donors fell in the Caucasian-associated ancestry cluster. The study's findings and limits: The HLA-A and HLA-B alleles of most subjects were reportedly predicted accurately from TCR beta sequences. Overall, approximately 150 TCR beta chains were annotated as cytomegalovirus-associated.

This CDR3 region has 14 residues. CDR1 is SGHNT and CDR2 is YENEEA in the germline V gene. V lost 3 bases and J 6 bases, leaving 15 bases between the germline ends. This clonotype was obtained from a man aged 40-50 years in good health and CMV-seropositive. The sequenced sample was PBMCs. This chain connects TRBV11-3 to TRBJ2-7; tentative D call: TRBD1 (5 bases). CDR3 DNA sequence: TGTGCCAGCAGCTTCAACCAAGGGGTTGGCGAGCAGTACTTC. Residues: CASSFNQGVGEQYF.